The 17 T cell receptor beta chains below all came from one sample that was sequenced in a study of blood T cell repertoires in COVID-19. The table came from immunoSEQ multiplex PCR; TCRdb's copy has only in-frame clones and leaves some out. The sample holds about 400,000 clones, 75% to 90% seen once. Sequenced sample: peripheral blood. Every receptor here comes from a woman aged 25 to 39 with acute or convalescent COVID-19.

The genes are TRBV28 and TRBJ1-6, with D possibly TRBD1 on 6 matching bases. Between the trimmed V and J ends, which lost 8 bases and 8 bases, there was a span of 16 bases. Germline CDR1 is MDHEN and CDR2 is SYDVKM. CDR3 length: 14 amino acids. The CDR3 protein is CASYSPQGHSPLHF. The CDR3 region has the DNA TGTGCCAGCTACAGTCCGCAGGGGCATTCACCCCTCCACTTT. Filled out from reference TRBV28 and TRBJ1-6, the complete variable domain reads DVKVTQSSRYLVKRTGEKVFLECVQDMDHENMFWYRQDPGLGLRLIYFSYDVKMKEKGDIPEGYSVSREKKERFSLILESASTNQTSMYLCASYSPQGHSPLHFGNGTRLTVT.

This chain links TRBV27 with TRBJ2-5; the match to TRBD2 covers 8 bases. Trimming cost V 2 bases and J 5 bases; bases outside gene matches: 13. Germline lookup yields CDR1 MNHEY and CDR2 SMNVEV (reference sequence). This CDR3 contains 17 residues. CDR3 sequence reads: CASSLKLTSDFYETQYF. The CDR3 region has the DNA TGTGCCAGCAGTTTAAAATTGACTAGCGATTTTTATGAGACCCAGTACTTC.

This chain uses TRBV5-6 with TRBJ1-4; TRBD1 matches at 9 bases. Looked up from germline, CDR1 is SGHDT and CDR2 is YYEEEE. V trimming: 4 bases; J trimming: 3 bases; junction bases outside the gene matches: 4. The CDR3 loop spans 15 amino acids. For the CDR3, the DNA is TGTGCCAGCAGCCGAAGGACAGGGGCTAATGAAAAACTGTTTTTT. Translated, it gives CASSRRTGANEKLFF.

This chain links TRBV5-1 with TRBJ2-1; 8 bases fit TRBD2. Trimming took 6 bases from V and 3 from J; bases not matched to a gene: 8. Germline assignment: CDR1 SGHRS and CDR2 YFSETQ. The CDR3 totals 15 residues. The chain's CDR3 is CASTRRGGSYNEQFF. CDR3 DNA sequence: TGCGCCAGCACCAGACGGGGGGGAAGCTACAATGAGCAGTTCTTC.

This chain connects TRBV3-1 (or the pseudogene TRBV3-2) to TRBJ2-2; 13 bases match TRBD2. Germline V lookup: CDR1 LGHDT, CDR2 YNNKEL (reference sequence). V lost 6 bases and J lost 5; bases outside the gene matches: 3. CDR3 length: 15 residues. The CDR3 reads CASRRLAGGTGELFF. The CDR3, as DNA: TGTGCCAGCAGACGACTAGCGGGGGGTACCGGGGAGCTGTTTTTT.

The chain links TRBV14 to TRBJ2-7; D is unresolved. Trimming removed 2 bases at V and 3 bases at J, with 14 bases between. From germline, CDR1 is SGHDN and CDR2 FVKESK. CDR3 length equals 15 residues. In nucleotides, the CDR3 is TGTGCCAGCAGCCAACTAACAGTACAAAGCTACGAGCAGTACTTC. It yields the protein CASSQLTVQSYEQYF.

CDR3 nucleotide sequence: TGTGCCAGCAGCCCGGGACAGGGAAGGACAGATACGCAGTATTTT. Residues: CASSPGQGRTDTQYF. This chain uses TRBV4-2 with TRBJ2-3, with 9 nucleotides matching TRBD1. V trimming: 4 bases; J trimming: 3 bases; junction bases outside the gene matches: 5. CDR3 length equals 15 residues. Germline loops: CDR1 LGHNA, CDR2 YNFKEQ.

The chain combines TRBV11-2 with TRBJ2-1, with 10 positions matching TRBD2. This CDR3 contains 16 residues. Looked up from germline, CDR1 is SGHAT and CDR2 is FQNNGV. J gave up 7 bases and V 5 bases, and 11 bases lay outside the gene matches. The CDR3 here is CASSTRRSGGLNEQFF. For the CDR3, the DNA is TGTGCCAGCAGCACCCGGCGTAGCGGGGGGCTTAATGAGCAGTTCTTC. Combining the CDR3 with reference TRBV11-2 and TRBJ2-1 gives the whole variable domain EAGVAQSPRYKIIEKRQSVAFWCNPISGHATLYWYQQILGQGPKLLIQFQNNGVVDDSQLPKDRFSAERLKGVDSTLKIQPAKLEDSAVYLCASSTRRSGGLNEQFFGPGTRLTVL.

This chain connects TRBV6-4 to TRBJ1-6; 7 bases fit TRBD1. The CDR3 has 15 residues. Germline CDR1 MRHNA, CDR2 SNTAGT. The J segment lost 8 bases and the V segment lost 0 bases, leaving 4 bases of the junction unmatched. The CDR3 is CASSDSGQVDSPLHF. For the CDR3, the DNA is TGTGCCAGCAGTGACTCTGGACAGGTAGATTCACCCCTCCACTTT.

This sequence joins TRBV27 and TRBJ1-2; no clear D gene. Germline V lookup: CDR1 MNHEY, CDR2 SMNVEV (reference sequence). This CDR3 spans 13 amino acids. The V end lost 6 bases, the J end lost 5 bases, and 13 bases lay between the germline ends. The CDR3 coding sequence is TGTGCCAGCAGCCCATCAGAGGAGTATGGCTACACCTTC. Translation gives CASSPSEEYGYTF.

The chain uses TRBV27 and TRBJ1-1; D is ambiguous. Germline V gene data show CDR1 as MNHEY and CDR2 as SMNVEV (reference sequence). The CDR3 is 13 residues long. V dropped 1 base and J dropped 1 base, with 4 bases sitting between them. The chain's CDR3 is CASSLYRNTEAFF. The CDR3 bases are TGTGCCAGCAGTTTATATCGGAACACTGAAGCTTTCTTT.

The chain combines TRBV19 with TRBJ2-5, with a possible D match to TRBD1 (5 bases). Trimming left V 8 bases short and J 6 bases short, with 16 bases between. CDR3 length: 13 residues. CDR1 and CDR2 (germline): LNHDA, SQIVND (reference sequence). The chain's CDR3 is CASQGRDIQTQYF. Written as DNA, the CDR3 is TGTGCCAGTCAGGGCAGGGATATTCAGACCCAGTACTTC.

This clone was seen just once. This rearrangement joins TRBV21-1 to TRBJ1-2; TRBD1 is taken as the D call from the table, unchecked against the DNA. TRBV21-1 is a pseudogene segment. The length of the CDR3 is 14 residues. CDR3: CASSKTVDRYGYTF. The CDR3 region has the DNA TGTGCCAGCAGCAAGACAGTGGATCGGTATGGCTACACCTTC.

The chain joins TRBV9 to TRBJ2-1; weak D call: TRBD2 (6 bases). This CDR3 spans 16 amino acids. Germline lookup yields CDR1 SGDLS and CDR2 YYNGEE. Trimming removed 3 bases at V and 8 bases at J, with 21 bases between. CDR3 loop: CASSGQGGDLPYEQFF. CDR3 sequence (DNA): TGTGCCAGCAGCGGCCAGGGCGGGGACCTACCATATGAGCAGTTCTTC.

This clone was recorded only once. This sequence joins TRBV3-1 (or the pseudogene TRBV3-2) and TRBJ1-2; 8 nucleotides agree with TRBD1. Germline CDR1 reads LGHDT; CDR2 reads YNNKEL (reference sequence). V dropped 0 bases and J dropped 2; count of bases not matched to a gene: 5. The CDR3 totals 16 residues. The CDR3 reads CASSQDRTGLNYGYTF. CDR3 nucleotides: TGTGCCAGCAGCCAAGATCGGACAGGGCTGAACTATGGCTACACCTTC.

The chain carries TRBV4-1 and TRBJ2-1; no definite D call. This CDR3 has 12 amino acids. V was trimmed by 3 bases and J by 7 bases, leaving 7 bases between them. Germline loops: CDR1 MGHRA, CDR2 YSYEKL. Here the CDR3 DNA reads TGCGCCAGCAGCCATCTTAAAAATGAGCAGTTCTTC. It is translated as CASSHLKNEQFF.

V usage is TRBV6-5 and J usage is TRBJ2-2, with TRBD2 matching 11 bases. The CDR3 loop spans 15 amino acids. Germline CDR1 and CDR2: MNHEY and SVGAGI. Trimming at V came to 6 bases and at J to 3 bases, leaving 3 bases not matched to a gene. CDR3 in amino acids: CASREGLADTGELFF. CDR3 nucleotides: TGTGCCAGCAGAGAGGGACTAGCGGACACCGGGGAGCTGTTTTTT.